A single sample is the source of the 14 T cell receptor beta chains below, sequenced in a study of T cells after yellow fever vaccination. In TCRdb, the 5' RACE reads were re-called with MiXCR into one record per CDR3 protein. The sample has roughly 300,000 distinct CDR3 sequences, roughly 8.3% seen once; the top ten hold around 17%. Sequencing used PBMCs, obtained 45 days after the first yellow fever vaccination. The receptors come from a man younger than 35 who received the YFV17D yellow fever vaccine.

This clonotype was seen a few times. The J gene is TRBJ2-3, the V gene TRBV7-2, with TRBD1 matching 8 bases. V shed 6 bases, J shed 1 base, and the junction held 6 bases outside the gene matches. Germline lookup yields CDR1 SGHTA and CDR2 FQGNSA. This CDR3 region has 15 residues. The CDR3 spells CASRRPGQGTDTQYF. In nucleotides, the CDR3 is TGTGCCAGCAGGCGGCCGGGACAGGGCACAGATACGCAGTATTTT.

There are a few counts of this clonotype. This chain links TRBV29-1 with TRBJ1-2; D remains unclear. Germline V gives CDR1 SQVTM, CDR2 ANQGSEA. Trimming took 4 bases from V and 4 from J, leaving 10 bases between them. The CDR3 totals 12 residues. The CDR3 is CSVGTEGYGYTF. CDR3 nucleotide sequence: TGCAGCGTTGGGACCGAAGGCTATGGCTACACCTTC.

The rearrangement joins TRBV12-3 or TRBV12-4 to TRBJ1-3, with D uncertain. V gave up 2 bases and J gave up 3 bases, with 8 bases separating them. There are 14 residues in the CDR3. Here the CDR3 DNA reads TGTGCCAGCAGTTTACGGAGGGATGGAAACACCATATATTTT. It yields the protein CASSLRRDGNTIYF.

The chain links TRBV4-1 to TRBJ1-1; D is unclear. This CDR3 is built from 13 residues. Germline CDR1 reads MGHRA; CDR2 reads YSYEKL. Trimming took 1 base from V and 3 from J, leaving 6 bases between them. The CDR3 region has the DNA TGCGCCAGCAGCCAAGCCGCATACACTGAAGCTTTCTTT. It encodes CASSQAAYTEAFF.

This chain connects TRBV12-3 or TRBV12-4 to TRBJ1-1; D perhaps matches TRBD1 (5 bases). The CDR3 extends over 15 amino acids. V lost 3 bases to trimming and J lost 4 bases, with 15 bases between them. DNA of the CDR3: TGTGCCAGCAGTTTTGGGGCGGGGGTGTCCACTGAAGCTTTCTTT. It is translated as CASSFGAGVSTEAFF.

The J gene is TRBJ1-2, the V gene TRBV4-3, with a tentative D call TRBD1 (5 bases). This CDR3 is built from 17 residues. Germline CDR1 and CDR2: LGHNA and YSLEER. Trimming cost V 0 bases and J 0 bases, with 14 bases left between them. CDR3 nucleotides: TGCGCCAGCAGCCAAGAAAAGGGTAAAGGGGCTAACTATGGCTACACCTTC. It is translated as CASSQEKGKGANYGYTF.

This chain uses TRBV14 with TRBJ2-7; no reliable D call. Trimming took off 4 bases at V and 4 bases at J, with 14 bases between the two ends. CDR1 and CDR2 from the germline V gene are SGHDN and FVKESK. The CDR3 covers 14 residues. The DNA for the CDR3 is TGTGCCAGCAGCCCACAAGTGTTTAGGTACGAGCAGTACTTC. The encoded protein is CASSPQVFRYEQYF.

The chain is built from TRBV10-3 and TRBJ1-2; TRBD1 might be the D (5 bases). Germline values: CDR1 ENHRY, CDR2 SYGVKD. This CDR3 has 13 amino acids. V was shortened by 2 bases and J by 5 bases, with 9 bases between the two germline ends. The CDR3 bases are TGTGCCATCAGTGAGCCGGGGCTGTATGGCTACACCTTC. The encoded protein is CAISEPGLYGYTF.

This clonotype was recorded many times. The chain links TRBV19 to TRBJ1-1; D may be TRBD1 (5 bases). This CDR3 spans 15 amino acids. The V end lost 3 bases, the J end lost 4 bases, and 15 bases lay between the germline ends. Looked up from germline, CDR1 is LNHDA and CDR2 is SQIVND (reference sequence). This CDR3 is CASSMDGALGTEAFF. The CDR3 bases are TGTGCCAGTAGTATGGATGGGGCGCTGGGCACTGAAGCTTTCTTT.

V usage is TRBV6-1 and J usage is TRBJ1-2; 7 bases map to TRBD1. Germline V gene lookup returns CDR1 MNHNS and CDR2 SASEGT. CDR3 length equals 16 residues. V lost 5 bases to trimming and J lost 4 bases; unmatched junction nucleotides: 13. CDR3 sequence (DNA): TGTGCCAGCAGTACGATACACCGACAGGGTCCCTATGGCTACACCTTC. It codes for CASSTIHRQGPYGYTF.

This clonotype was seen a handful of times. This sequence joins TRBV4-3 and TRBJ2-5, with a tentative D call TRBD1 (6 bases). This CDR3 region has 15 residues. Trimming took off 3 bases at V and 4 bases at J, with 15 bases between the two ends. Germline CDR1 and CDR2: LGHNA and YSLEER. The CDR3 loop reads CASSQEQGRGETQYF. CDR3 nucleotides: TGCGCCAGCAGCCAGGAACAGGGTCGGGGAGAGACCCAGTACTTC.

The gene calls are TRBV12-3 or TRBV12-4 and TRBJ2-2; 7 bases agree with TRBD1. J was trimmed by 14 bases and V by 7 bases; bases with no gene match: 7. The CDR3 has 11 amino acids. The CDR3 protein is CASTARQGLFF. The CDR3 nucleotides read TGTGCCAGCACCGCCCGACAGGGACTGTTTTTT.

This clonotype appeared a few times. The gene calls are TRBV11-2 and TRBJ2-5, with 12 nucleotides matching TRBD2. Germline V gene sequence: CDR1 SGHAT, CDR2 FQNNGV. The CDR3 is 19 residues long. With V trimmed by 2 bases and J by 1 base, 11 bases remained unmatched. In DNA, the CDR3 is TGTGCCAGCAGCTTAACAGGGCCTAGCGGGGGGGCCCCCCAAGAGACCCAGTACTTC. It codes for CASSLTGPSGGAPQETQYF. The full variable domain, completed using reference TRBV11-2 and TRBJ2-5, is EAGVAQSPRYKIIEKRQSVAFWCNPISGHATLYWYQQILGQGPKLLIQFQNNGVVDDSQLPKDRFSAERLKGVDSTLKIQPAKLEDSAVYLCASSLTGPSGGAPQETQYFGPGTRLLVL.

The CDR3 region is CASSISGGARMYNEQFF. The CDR3 DNA sequence: TGTGCCAGCAGCATCAGCGGGGGGGCACGGATGTACAATGAGCAGTTCTTC. The V gene is TRBV9, the J gene TRBJ2-1; 10 positions match TRBD2. V dropped 4 bases and J dropped 4; count of bases not matched to a gene: 11. Per the germline V gene, CDR1 is SGDLS and CDR2 is YYNGEE. This CDR3 comprises 17 residues. Full variable domain (missing parts from reference TRBV9 and TRBJ2-1): DSGVTQTPKHLITATGQRVTLRCSPRSGDLSVYWYQQSLDQGLQFLIQYYNGEERAKGNILERFSAQQFPDLHSELNLSSLELGDSALYFCASSISGGARMYNEQFFGPGTRLTVL.